This T cell receptor beta chain was retrieved from a study of T cell responses to AZD1222 COVID-19 vaccine. This clone was found a few times. Germline V gives CDR1 SGHAT, CDR2 FQNNGV. This CDR3 is 11 amino acids long. V shed 2 bases and J shed 8 bases, with 4 bases lying between them. Assay used: immunoSEQ multiplex PCR; TCRdb lists only in-frame clones, some missing. The table lists fewer than 95,000 clones, around 89% of them singletons. The specimen comprised peripheral blood, sampled on day 0 of AZD1222 vaccination. The chain combines TRBV11-2 with TRBJ2-1, with no clear D. This sequence was found in an adult in good health. The CDR3 region is CASSLLDEQFF. The CDR3 DNA is TGTGCCAGCAGCTTATTGGATGAGCAGTTCTTC.